This T cell receptor (beta chain) was observed in a study of shared clonotypes between healthy human individuals. A remark on this clone: Its antigen is unidentified.

Sequencing was performed with immunoSEQ multiplex PCR; in TCRdb, only in-frame clones are kept and a portion is missing. The repertoire has 300,000 to 400,000 clones, more than 75% of them found once; the top ten carry about 16%. General study results and limits: The naive CD4 repertoires of a few donors were compared, and around 5.1% of clonotypes were shared. Larger estimated richness was generally seen in naive subsets than in memory subsets.

The source material was memory CD8+ T cells sorted from blood. As for subset: CD45RO+ cells pooled with CCR7-negative TemRA cells. The TCR was taken from a young man in good health.

The CDR3 loop is CASSWTGALTYNSPLHF. As DNA, the CDR3 is TGCGCCAGCAGCTGGACAGGGGCTCTAACGTATAATTCACCCCTCCACTTT. The genes are TRBV5-1 and TRBJ1-6; 9 bases map to TRBD1. Per the germline V gene, CDR1 is SGHRS and CDR2 is YFSETQ. V was pared by 3 bases and J by 4 bases, with 8 bases of the junction left unmatched. The CDR3 length is 17 residues.